What follows describes a single TCR beta chain. The antigen it binds to is not known. Per-base quality was not reported, and no clone a single base away is much larger than it. This sample was taken from a study of breast tumors, draining lymph nodes, adjacent tissues (dated by TCRdb to 2016 to 2017). In the study overall: In breast cancer patients, the study compared the TCR beta repertoires of tumor, adjacent nontumor tissue and axillary lymph nodes. In human breast cancer, the study set out to evaluate how tumor, surrounding tissue and draining lymph node repertoires relate to one another and whether T cells may move between these sites.

What the study reported, not specific to this receptor: Tumors showed preferential V and J gene usage, and their T-cell repertoire diversity fell below that of lymph nodes yet above that of nontumor tissue. The data were judged consistent with most tumor T cells deriving from the lymph node and then expanding within tumor tissue. The study presented the conclusion that tumor T cells originate in lymph nodes as consistent with a hypothesis, not as something directly demonstrated. The similarity between tumor and nontumor tissue repertoires was significantly greater in luminal-like breast cancer than in basal-like breast cancer.

Sequences SGHKS (CDR1) and YYEKEE (CDR2) are obtained from the germline V gene (reference sequence). Deletion took 2 bases off V and 2 bases off J, with a span of 17 bases between the germline ends. From the cysteine through the phenylalanine, the CDR3 covers 16 amino acids. Only the CDR3 part of the read is kept: 48 bases, read in frame from the first base. Sequencing relied on an Illumina HiSeq 2000. TCR beta chain libraries were generated by multiplex PCR amplification. High-throughput sequencing was used to analyze the amplified TCR beta chain products. In TCRdb, the public reads were trimmed at Q25 with fastp and aligned with MiXCR, with productive beta chains retained. Each record represents a unique CDR3 protein, reported with the most common genes and DNA among its rows. The sample table lists 12,000 or so distinct CDR3 sequences, roughly 53% of them with a count of one. The ten largest clones capture roughly 36% of the sample.

The chain joins TRBV5-5 to TRBJ2-7; the D gene is perhaps TRBD1, from 6 matching bases. Sample: breast tumor tissue. This TCR was sampled from a female donor with breast cancer. Some clones in this sample may be carry-over from other donors' samples. The CDR3 loop reads CASSLSGGTSTYEQYF. DNA sequence: TGTGCCAGCAGCTTATCTGGTGGGACAAGTACCTACGAGCAGTACTTC.